This T cell receptor (beta chain) was identified in a study of blood T cell repertoires in COVID-19. Study context: Samples taken during acute and convalescent COVID-19 were collected in the United States, Italy and Spain. Sources were T cells, B-cell-depleted T cells, or PBMCs; the material itself was cDNA or gDNA.

CDR1 and CDR2 from the germline V gene are SEHNR and FQNEAQ (reference sequence). This CDR3 contains 16 residues. Trimming stripped 5 bases from V and 9 bases from J, with 23 bases between. Source study methods: Amplified reference gene primers provided the basis for estimating nucleated cell counts. Sequenced by immunoSEQ multiplex PCR; TCRdb stores in-frame clones only, minus some. V and J calls and clone size are copied from that table; D and trimming were computed from the DNA. The data hold about 74,000 clones, with approximately 90% observed a single time. The sequenced material came from peripheral blood. V usage is TRBV7-9 and J usage is TRBJ2-1; D possibly corresponds to TRBD2 (7 bases). The sequence was obtained from a woman in her fifties or sixties with active COVID-19. The CDR3 is CASSPRGGTSHSEQFF. The CDR3 region has the DNA TGTGCCAGCAGCCCTAGGGGGGGGACGAGTCACTCTGAGCAGTTCTTC.